These T cell receptor beta chains were read from a single sample in a study of blood T cell repertoires in COVID-19. Here immunoSEQ multiplex PCR was the method, and the copy in TCRdb shows in-frame clones only, minus some. The sample yields about 280,000 clones, around 80% seen once. Source material: PBMCs or T cells enriched from blood (not recorded which). Receptor source: a middle-aged man who had been exposed to COVID-19. CDR3s include the opening cysteine and the closing phenylalanine or tryptophan. The order of the fields is D gene, clone size, J gene, V gene, CDR3 protein, CDR3 DNA. A D gene is named only where the DNA matches it firmly. Rows may omit the clone size; those that give it use once, few, many or a size class.

>TRBD2|.|TRBJ2-3|TRBV5-1
CASSAGAGDTQYF
TGCGCCAGCAGCGCGGGAGCGGGGGATACGCAGTATTTT
>TRBD2|.|TRBJ2-5|TRBV10-1
CASSEGLAGVETQYF
TGCGCCAGCAGTGAGGGACTAGCGGGAGTGGAGACCCAGTACTTC
>.|.|TRBJ2-1|TRBV11-1
CASSPGVYKEQFF
TGTGCCAGCTCCCCGGGGGTTTACAAAGAGCAGTTCTTC
>.|.|TRBJ2-1|TRBV30
CAWAGRRYGAFF
TGTGCCTGGGCGGGCCGCCGGTATGGTGCGTTCTTC
>TRBD2|.|TRBJ2-2|TRBV18
CASSPWTSPGELFF
TGTGCCAGCTCACCATGGACTAGTCCCGGGGAGCTGTTTTTT
>.|once|TRBJ2-5|TRBV19
CASSRAVQAETQYF
TGTGCCAGTAGTAGGGCGGTACAGGCGGAGACCCAGTACTTC
>.|.|TRBJ2-2|TRBV7-3
CASSSQGGSTGELFF
TGTGCCAGCAGCTCCCAGGGGGGAAGTACCGGGGAGCTGTTTTTT
>.|.|TRBJ2-5|TRBV7-9
CASSSAGQETQYF
TGTGCCAGCAGCTCCGCGGGGCAAGAGACCCAGTACTTC
>TRBD2|few|TRBJ2-3|TRBV20-1
CSAIGLVGFYF
TGCAGTGCCATAGGACTAGTAGGATTCTATTTT
>TRBD2|once|TRBJ2-6|TRBV7-9
CASSLLLAGLSGANVLTF
TGTGCCAGCAGCTTATTACTAGCGGGACTATCTGGGGCCAACGTCCTGACTTTC
>.|.|TRBJ2-1|TRBV6-5
CASGLNNEQFF
TGTGCCAGTGGCCTGAACAATGAGCAGTTCTTC
>TRBD1|many|TRBJ1-3|TRBV10-3
CAISGRDSTGNTIYF
TGTGCCATCAGTGGGAGGGACAGTACTGGAAACACCATATATTTT
>TRBD2|.|TRBJ2-1|TRBV30
CAWSGTRTSGSLYNEQFF
TGTGCCTGGAGTGGTACCCGGACTAGCGGGAGTCTATACAATGAGCAGTTCTTC
>TRBD1|.|TRBJ2-7|TRBV5-4
CASSLGQIYEQYF
TGTGCCAGCAGCCTGGGACAGATCTACGAGCAGTACTTC
>.|few|TRBJ2-7|TRBV5-6
CASSLSSEQYF
TGTGCCAGCAGCTTGTCGTCCGAGCAGTACTTC
>.|.|TRBJ1-6|TRBV5-6
CASSLRGAGVHSPLHF
TGTGCCAGCAGCTTGCGGGGGGCTGGGGTCCATTCACCCCTCCACTTT
>.|.|TRBJ2-1|TRBV12-3/TRBV12-4
CASSLSYNEQFF
TGTGCCAGCAGTTTGTCGTACAATGAGCAGTTCTTC
>.|.|TRBJ2-7|TRBV21-1
CASSKGLADKRSSYEQYF
TGTGCCAGCAGCAAAGGACTAGCGGATAAAAGAAGCTCCTACGAGCAGTACTTC
>.|.|TRBJ2-1|TRBV30
CAWGPPEAQFF
TGTGCCTGGGGCCCACCTGAGGCGCAGTTCTTC
>.|.|TRBJ1-5|TRBV3-1/TRBV3-2
CASSQGRGNQPQHF
TGTGCCAGCAGCCAAGGACGGGGTAATCAGCCCCAGCATTTT
>.|few|TRBJ1-1|TRBV5-4
CASSQSTGNTEAFF
TGTGCCAGCAGCCAATCGACGGGGAACACTGAAGCTTTCTTT
>.|once|TRBJ2-3|TRBV30
CAWMEGADTQYF
TGTGCCTGGATGGAGGGAGCAGATACGCAGTATTTT
>TRBD1|.|TRBJ2-1|TRBV19
CASSAQGNEQFF
TGTGCCAGTAGTGCACAGGGGAATGAGCAGTTCTTC
>.|.|TRBJ2-1|TRBV7-3
CASSSPGQVLQFF
TGTGCCAGCAGCTCCCCGGGACAAGTACTCCAGTTCTTC
>TRBD1|.|TRBJ1-6|TRBV10-3
CAISATTGSSLHF
TGTGCCATCAGTGCCACGACAGGGTCGTCCCTCCACTTT
>TRBD2|once|TRBJ2-1|TRBV7-7
CASSLSGRGMGEQFF
TGTGCTAGCAGCTTGAGCGGGAGGGGAATGGGTGAGCAGTTCTTC
>TRBD2|.|TRBJ2-5|TRBV3-1/TRBV3-2
CASSQPSGSWGETQYF
TGTGCCAGCAGCCAACCTAGCGGGAGTTGGGGAGAGACCCAGTACTTC
>.|.|TRBJ1-2|TRBV28
CASSLEDSKGF
TGTGCCAGCAGTCTCGAAGACAGTAAGGGCTTC
>.|.|TRBJ1-2|TRBV5-1
CASSSGRGGLDYGYTF
TGCGCCAGCAGCTCGGGGCGCGGGGGCTTGGACTATGGCTACACCTTC
>TRBD2|.|TRBJ2-1|TRBV19
CASRGGTTHNEQFF
TGTGCCAGTAGGGGGGGGACTACCCACAATGAGCAGTTCTTC
>.|.|TRBJ2-7|TRBV7-9
CASSFRESYEQYF
TGTGCCAGCAGCTTCCGCGAAAGCTACGAGCAGTACTTC
>.|.|TRBJ2-3|TRBV11-2
CASSLDRRGQYF
TGTGCCAGCAGCTTAGATCGTCGGGGGCAGTATTTT
>.|.|TRBJ2-1|TRBV12-3/TRBV12-4
CASRQEVYEQFF
TGTGCCAGCAGGCAGGAAGTATATGAGCAGTTCTTC
>.|.|TRBJ2-7|TRBV20-1
CSANDRSSYEQYF
TGCAGTGCTAATGATAGGAGCTCCTACGAGCAGTACTTC
>TRBD1|.|TRBJ2-6|TRBV15
CATSRAGTGVGANVLTF
TGTGCCACCAGCAGAGCCGGGACAGGGGTCGGGGCCAACGTCCTGACTTTC
>.|.|TRBJ2-3|TRBV3-1/TRBV3-2
CASSQALDTQYF
TGTGCCAGCAGCCAAGCCCTGGATACGCAGTATTTT
>.|once|TRBJ2-1|TRBV11-2
CASSPRRALVSNEQFF
TGTGCCAGCAGCCCCAGGAGGGCCCTCGTGAGCAATGAGCAGTTCTTC
>.|.|TRBJ2-4|TRBV12-3/TRBV12-4
CASSLGLENIQYF
TGTGCCAGCAGTCTAGGACTGGAGAACATTCAGTACTTC
>TRBD1|.|TRBJ1-3|TRBV5-4
CASSLFGTGGGNTIYF
TGTGCCAGCAGCTTGTTCGGGACAGGGGGCGGAAACACCATATATTTT
>.|.|TRBJ2-1|TRBV6-1
CASSEPLNNEQFF
TGTGCCAGCAGTGAACCCTTAAACAATGAGCAGTTCTTC
>TRBD1|once|TRBJ2-5|TRBV5-5
CASGMTGGAETQYF
TGTGCCAGCGGAATGACAGGGGGAGCCGAGACCCAGTACTTC
>TRBD2|.|TRBJ2-5|TRBV28
CASSLYGGSPLSETQYF
TGTGCCAGCAGTTTATACGGCGGGAGCCCCCTTAGTGAGACCCAGTACTTC
>TRBD2|.|TRBJ2-5|TRBV6-5
CASTKGLALAETQYF
TGTGCCAGCACTAAAGGACTAGCCCTGGCTGAGACCCAGTACTTC
>TRBD1|.|TRBJ1-5|TRBV9
CASSARGRLDQPQHF
TGTGCCAGCAGCGCCAGGGGGCGCCTCGATCAGCCCCAGCATTTT
>.|few|TRBJ1-1|TRBV6-5
CAGAQGLDTEAFF
TGTGCCGGCGCCCAGGGGTTGGACACTGAAGCTTTCTTT
>.|.|TRBJ1-2|TRBV4-1
CASSQGEAGYTF
TGCGCCAGCAGCCAGGGGGAGGCTGGCTACACCTTC